This record covers a single TCR beta chain. Its antigen is still unknown. The assay was immunoSEQ multiplex PCR, and TCRdb's table has in-frame clones only and misses some. The table shows more than 5,500 clones, with approximately 74% occurring only once. Drawing of blood for sampling happened at baseline, at cycle 4 day 1, and at cycle 7 day 1. The data are from a study of OX40 agonist ivuxolimab in advanced cancers. The CDR3 totals 12 residues. The V and J ends lost 3 bases and 4 bases respectively, with 7 bases between them. Germline assignment: CDR1 SGHTA and CDR2 FQGNSA. Study-wide points: At 0.1 to 3.0 mg/kg, clonal expansion of CD4+ and CD8+ blood T cells had occurred by week 6.

This chain connects TRBV7-2 to TRBJ2-7; D gene uncertain. This receptor was obtained from an adult with an advanced solid tumor such as melanoma, head and neck, liver or kidney cancer. The sequencing used CD4+ or CD8+ T cells sorted from blood, collected in a trial of the OX40 agonist ivuxolimab. This CDR3 reads CASSFSGYEQYF. The CDR3 DNA sequence: TGTGCCAGCAGCTTCAGTGGGTACGAGCAGTACTTC.